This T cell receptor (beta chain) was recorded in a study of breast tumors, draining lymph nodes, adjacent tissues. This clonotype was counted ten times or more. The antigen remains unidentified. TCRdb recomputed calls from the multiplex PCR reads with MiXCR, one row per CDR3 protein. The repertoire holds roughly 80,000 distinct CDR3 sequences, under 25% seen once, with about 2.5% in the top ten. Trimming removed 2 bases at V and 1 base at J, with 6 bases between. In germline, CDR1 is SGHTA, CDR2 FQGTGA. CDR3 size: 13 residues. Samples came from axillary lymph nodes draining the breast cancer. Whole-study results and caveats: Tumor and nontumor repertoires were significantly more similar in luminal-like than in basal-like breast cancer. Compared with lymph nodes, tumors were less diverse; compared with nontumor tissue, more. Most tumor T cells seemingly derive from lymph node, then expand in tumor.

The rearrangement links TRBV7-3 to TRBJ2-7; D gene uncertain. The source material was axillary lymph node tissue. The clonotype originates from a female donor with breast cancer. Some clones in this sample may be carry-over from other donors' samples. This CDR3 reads CASSLDSSYEQYF. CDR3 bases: TGTGCCAGCAGCTTAGACTCTTCCTACGAGCAGTACTTC.